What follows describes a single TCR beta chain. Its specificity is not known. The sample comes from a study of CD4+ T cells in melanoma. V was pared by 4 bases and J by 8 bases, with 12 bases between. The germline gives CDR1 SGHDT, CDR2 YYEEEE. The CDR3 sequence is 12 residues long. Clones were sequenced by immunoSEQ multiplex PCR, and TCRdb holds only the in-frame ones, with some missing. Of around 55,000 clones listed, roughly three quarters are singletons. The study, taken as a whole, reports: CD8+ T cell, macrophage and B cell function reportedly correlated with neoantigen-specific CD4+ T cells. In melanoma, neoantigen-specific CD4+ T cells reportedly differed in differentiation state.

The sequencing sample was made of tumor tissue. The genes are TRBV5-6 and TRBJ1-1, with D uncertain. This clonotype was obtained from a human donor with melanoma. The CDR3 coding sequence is TGTGCCAGCAGCCCCGGGCTCGGGGAAGCTTTCTTT. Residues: CASSPGLGEAFF.